This T cell receptor beta chain was profiled in a study of blood T cell repertoires in COVID-19. Participants were placed into cohorts based on the clinical history they reported. Cohort 3 recovered donors had two negative PCRs, clearance, or symptom resolution. Sequenced by immunoSEQ multiplex PCR; TCRdb stores in-frame clones only, minus some. The sample holds some 160,000 clones, 88% seen once. Per the germline V gene, CDR1 is SGHTA and CDR2 is FQGNSA. V lost 5 bases and J lost 7, with 24 bases in between. The CDR3 has 17 residues. Sequenced: PBMCs or T cells enriched from blood (not recorded which). The rearrangement links TRBV7-2 to TRBJ1-5, with D possibly TRBD1 on 5 matching bases. The receptor was derived from a woman in her fifties or sixties who had recovered from COVID-19. CDR3 amino acids: CASSPLNRTAGQQPQHF. CDR3 nucleotide sequence: TGTGCCAGCAGCCCCCTGAACCGGACCGCGGGGCAGCAGCCCCAGCATTTT.